The 11 T cell receptor beta chains given below trace back to one sample, sequenced in a study of OX40 agonist ivuxolimab in advanced cancers. Generated by immunoSEQ multiplex PCR, the TCRdb table keeps only in-frame clones and is missing some. The repertoire consists of 35,000 to 50,000 clones, with more than 80% occurring once and the leading ten covering around 4.6%. This sample comprised CD4+ or CD8+ T cells sorted from blood, obtained in a trial of the OX40 agonist ivuxolimab. These receptors came from an adult with an advanced solid tumor such as melanoma, head and neck, liver or kidney cancer.

The V gene is TRBV6-1, the J gene TRBJ2-2; D is unclear. The V gene lost 8 bases and the J gene lost 2 bases, with 12 bases spanning the gap. CDR1 is MNHNS and CDR2 is SASEGT in the germline V gene. The CDR3 loop spans 14 amino acids. CDR3 sequence: CASLGRVNTGELFF. In DNA, the CDR3 is TGTGCCAGCTTGGGAAGGGTCAACACCGGGGAGCTGTTTTTT.

The chain couples TRBV10-1 to TRBJ1-1; TRBD1 matches 9 bases. With V trimmed by 0 bases and J by 4 bases, 3 bases remained unmatched. The CDR3 spans 15 residues. The germline CDR1 and CDR2 sequences are WNHNN and SYGVQD (reference sequence). The CDR3 loop reads CASSESTGGFTEAFF. The CDR3 nucleotides are TGCGCCAGCAGTGAGTCGACAGGGGGTTTCACTGAAGCTTTCTTT.

The chain recombines TRBV6-6 with TRBJ1-1; the D gene is possibly TRBD1 (6 bases). CDR3 size: 15 residues. In germline, CDR1 is MNHNY, CDR2 SVGAGI (reference sequence). Trimming cost V 2 bases and J 0 bases, with 10 bases left between them. Here the CDR3 DNA reads TGTGCCAGCAGTTACGGGGGGGCACTGAACACTGAAGCTTTCTTT. This encodes CASSYGGALNTEAFF.

V is TRBV7-2 and J is TRBJ1-1, with D possibly matching TRBD1 (5 bases). CDR1 and CDR2 from the germline V gene are SGHTA and FQGNSA. The CDR3 sequence is 11 residues long. Trimming pared 10 bases from V and 2 bases from J, leaving 8 bases between. The CDR3 sequence is CATRVNTEAFF. DNA for the CDR3: TGTGCCACCAGGGTAAACACTGAAGCTTTCTTT.

This chain connects TRBV6-5 to TRBJ2-5; no clear D gene. Trimming removed 0 bases from V and 0 bases from J, with 11 bases in between. Germline V gene lookup returns CDR1 MNHEY and CDR2 SVGAGI. CDR3 size: 16 residues. CDR3 DNA: TGTGCCAGCAGTTACTCATGGGCGCCGTACCAAGAGACCCAGTACTTC. Translating it yields CASSYSWAPYQETQYF.

The V and J genes are TRBV5-1 and TRBJ2-2, with a weak D call TRBD1 (6 bases). V dropped 2 bases and J dropped 4 bases, with 21 bases sitting between them. The germline CDR1 and CDR2 sequences are SGHRS and YFSETQ. The CDR3 length is 18 residues. The CDR3 reads CASSLGLTGRVGTGELFF. In DNA form, the CDR3 reads TGCGCCAGCAGCTTAGGCTTGACAGGCCGGGTTGGCACCGGGGAGCTGTTTTTT.

This CDR3 is CASSLPDRRGYGYTF. The CDR3 DNA is TGTGCCAGCAGTTTACCGGACAGGAGAGGCTATGGCTACACCTTC. This chain uses TRBV28 with TRBJ1-2; TRBD1 agrees at 7 bases. The CDR3 sequence is 15 residues long. Germline loops: CDR1 MDHEN, CDR2 SYDVKM. After removal of 2 bases from V and 4 bases from J, the junction contained 7 bases not matched to a gene.

This chain connects TRBV28 to TRBJ1-5; D remains unclear. Germline loops: CDR1 MDHEN, CDR2 SYDVKM. V was cut by 7 bases and J by 3 bases, with 10 bases left in between. The CDR3 runs to 13 residues. The CDR3 reads CASTGSFNQPQHF. As DNA, the CDR3 is TGTGCCAGCACAGGCAGCTTCAATCAGCCCCAGCATTTT.

This rearrangement joins TRBV6-1 to TRBJ1-1, with a weak D call TRBD1 (5 bases). This CDR3 is built from 12 residues. V was clipped by 7 bases and J by 3 bases, with 9 bases between them. Per the germline V gene, CDR1 is MNHNS and CDR2 is SASEGT. This CDR3 reads CASIQGDTEAFF. CDR3 sequence (DNA): TGTGCCAGCATTCAAGGGGACACTGAAGCTTTCTTT.

J is TRBJ2-1 and V is TRBV11-2; the D gene is possibly TRBD1 (6 bases). Trimming pared 4 bases from V and 5 bases from J, leaving 15 bases between. The CDR3 runs 15 residues. CDR1 SGHAT and CDR2 FQNNGV come from the germline V gene. This chain's CDR3 is CASSSQGLIHNEQFF. CDR3 bases: TGTGCCAGCAGCTCACAGGGTCTGATACACAATGAGCAGTTCTTC.

In its sample, this clone was seen a few times. The CDR3 region has the DNA TGTGCCAGTAGTATGGAGCTAGCGGGAGCAAATACGCAGTATTTT. It specifies CASSMELAGANTQYF. This chain connects TRBV19 to TRBJ2-3, with 10 positions matching TRBD2. The germline V gene has CDR1 LNHDA and CDR2 SQIVND (reference sequence). J was trimmed by 7 bases and V by 3 bases; bases with no gene match: 7. The CDR3 is 15 amino acids.